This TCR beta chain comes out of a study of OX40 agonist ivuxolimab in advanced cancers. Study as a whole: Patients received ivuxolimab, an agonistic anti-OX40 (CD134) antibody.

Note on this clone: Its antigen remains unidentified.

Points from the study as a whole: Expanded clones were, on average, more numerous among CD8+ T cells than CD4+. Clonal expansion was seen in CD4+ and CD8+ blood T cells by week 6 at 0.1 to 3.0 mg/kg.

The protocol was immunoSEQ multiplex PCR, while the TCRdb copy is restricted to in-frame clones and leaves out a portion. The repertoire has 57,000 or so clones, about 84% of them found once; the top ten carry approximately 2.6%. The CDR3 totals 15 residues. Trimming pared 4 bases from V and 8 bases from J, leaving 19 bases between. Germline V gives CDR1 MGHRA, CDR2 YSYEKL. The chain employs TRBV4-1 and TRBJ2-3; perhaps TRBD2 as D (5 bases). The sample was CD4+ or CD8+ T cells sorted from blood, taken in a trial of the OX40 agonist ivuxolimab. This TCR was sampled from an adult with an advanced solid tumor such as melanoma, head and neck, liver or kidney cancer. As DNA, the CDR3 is TGCGCCAGCAGCCCCAACTCACTAGTGTCGGGTACGCAGTATTTT. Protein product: CASSPNSLVSGTQYF.